The following is a T cell receptor (beta chain) sequence with its context. The data were obtained in a study of blood T cell repertoires in COVID-19. Study overall: From the United States, Italy and Spain came samples of acute and convalescent COVID-19. The analysed material was cDNA or gDNA that came from T cells, B-cell-depleted T cells, or PBMCs.

In the authors' methods: Amplified reference gene primers provided the basis for estimating nucleated cell counts. Profiling relied on immunoSEQ multiplex PCR, and the TCRdb table lists in-frame clones only, not all of them. V and J calls and clone size follow that table, whereas D and trimming were derived from the DNA. The sample lists 65,000 to 80,000 clones; 70% to 90% were seen once. Germline CDR1 reads MNHEY; CDR2 reads SVGEGT. Trimming took 6 bases from V and 6 from J; bases not matched to a gene: 11. The CDR3 has 16 amino acids. Sequences were obtained from peripheral blood. The rearrangement joins TRBV6-2 or TRBV6-3 to TRBJ1-4, with 9 bases fitting TRBD1. This TCR was sampled from a man aged 50 to 59 with active COVID-19. CDR3 DNA: TGTGCCAGCAGCCCCGACTCCGGGACAGGGCATGAAAAACTGTTTTTT. This gives the protein CASSPDSGTGHEKLFF.